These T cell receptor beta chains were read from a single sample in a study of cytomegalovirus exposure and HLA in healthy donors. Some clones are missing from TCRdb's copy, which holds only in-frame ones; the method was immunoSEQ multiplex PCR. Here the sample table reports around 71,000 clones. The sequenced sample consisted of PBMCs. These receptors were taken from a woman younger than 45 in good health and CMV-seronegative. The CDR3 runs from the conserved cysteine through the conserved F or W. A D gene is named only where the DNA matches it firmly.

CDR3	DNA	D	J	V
CASSSSHGNVLTF	TGTGCCAGCAGCTCTTCCCACGGGAACGTCCTGACTTTC	-	TRBJ2-6	TRBV5-5
CASSELGAGQPQHF	TGTGCCAGCAGTGAGCTGGGCGCGGGTCAGCCCCAGCATTTT	-	TRBJ1-5	TRBV6-1
CAWSVPVLGGTEAFF	TGTGCCTGGAGTGTACCCGTTCTGGGAGGGACTGAAGCTTTCTTT	-	TRBJ1-1	TRBV30
CAWKAVNEQFF	TGTGCCTGGAAAGCGGTTAATGAGCAGTTCTTC	-	TRBJ2-1	TRBV30
CASSLATGTTNEKLFF	TGCGCCAGCAGCTTGGCCACAGGGACAACTAATGAAAAACTGTTTTTT	-	TRBJ1-4	TRBV5-1
CASSLYSDRGASGAFF	TGTGCCAGCAGTTTATACTCAGACAGGGGCGCCTCAGGAGCTTTCTTT	TRBD1	TRBJ1-1	TRBV27
CASSYSDRAYTF	TGTGCCAGCAGTTACTCCGACAGGGCCTACACCTTC	TRBD1	TRBJ1-2	TRBV6-5
CASSPANREGDIQYF	TGTGCCAGCTCACCAGCGAACAGGGAGGGTGACATTCAGTACTTC	-	TRBJ2-4	TRBV18
CASSFIEGNGYTF	TGTGCCAGCAGTTTTATCGAGGGAAACGGCTACACCTTC	-	TRBJ1-2	TRBV27
CAGSVSSGAYNEQFF	TGTGCCGGGAGTGTTTCTAGCGGGGCCTACAATGAGCAGTTCTTC	TRBD2	TRBJ2-1	TRBV30
CASSLNPGETQYF	TGCGCCAGCAGCTTGAACCCGGGGGAGACCCAGTACTTC	-	TRBJ2-5	TRBV5-1
CASSFGTATATNEKLFF	TGTGCCAGCAGTTTCGGGACAGCAACCGCAACTAATGAAAAACTGTTTTTT	TRBD1	TRBJ1-4	TRBV28
CSVDRVMNTEAFF	TGCAGCGTGGACAGGGTCATGAACACTGAAGCTTTCTTT	TRBD1	TRBJ1-1	TRBV29-1
CASARQGVWDTEAFF	TGTGCCAGCGCTAGACAGGGGGTATGGGACACTGAAGCTTTCTTT	TRBD1	TRBJ1-1	TRBV6-1
CASSPGQVEFF	TGTGCCAGCAGTCCGGGACAGGTGGAGTTTTTT	TRBD1	TRBJ1-4	TRBV28
CASSGSPLGEQYF	TGTGCCAGCTCCGGGTCTCCTTTGGGCGAGCAGTACTTC	-	TRBJ2-7	TRBV4-2
CASSPGQKETQYF	TGCGCCAGCAGCCCGGGACAGAAAGAGACCCAGTACTTC	TRBD1	TRBJ2-5	TRBV4-1
CASSQDRTRTGEQYF	TGCGCCAGCAGCCAAGATCGAACCAGGACGGGGGAGCAGTACTTC	-	TRBJ2-7	TRBV4-1
CASSLAGDGYEQYF	TGTGCCAGCTCACTAGCGGGAGATGGGTACGAGCAGTACTTC	TRBD2	TRBJ2-7	TRBV18
CASSPIRQEGTYGYTF	TGTGCCAGCTCACCGATTAGGCAGGAAGGAACCTATGGCTACACCTTC	-	TRBJ1-2	TRBV18
CASNLAGGSLDTQYF	TGTGCCAGCAATCTAGCGGGGGGGTCTCTGGATACGCAGTATTTT	TRBD2	TRBJ2-3	TRBV28
CATSRVPGQVQETQYF	TGTGCCACCAGCAGAGTACCGGGACAGGTCCAAGAGACCCAGTACTTC	TRBD1	TRBJ2-5	TRBV15
CASSNGGSVYEQYF	TGTGCCAGCAGCAATGGCGGGAGCGTATACGAGCAGTACTTC	TRBD2	TRBJ2-7	TRBV7-6
CASRGGVNQPQHF	TGTGCCAGCCGGGGGGGAGTCAATCAGCCCCAGCATTTT	-	TRBJ1-5	TRBV28
CASSLGGNRVEQYF	TGTGCCAGCAGCTTGGGGGGAAACAGGGTCGAGCAGTACTTC	-	TRBJ2-7	TRBV5-6
CAWSVPGISYEQYF	TGTGCCTGGAGTGTACCAGGCATTAGTTACGAGCAGTACTTC	-	TRBJ2-7	TRBV30
CASSAELAGRFTDTQYF	TGTGCCAGCAGCGCAGAACTAGCGGGAAGGTTCACAGATACGCAGTATTTT	TRBD2	TRBJ2-3	TRBV9
CASSPQSPPGQEIF	TGTGCCAGCTCACCCCAAAGCCCCCCGGGACAGGAGATCTTC	TRBD1	TRBJ2-1	TRBV18
CASSLALTGDNYGYTF	TGTGCCAGCAGCTTAGCGCTGACAGGTGATAACTATGGCTACACCTTC	-	TRBJ1-2	TRBV7-9
CASSPWVREGRGEQFF	TGTGCTAGCAGCCCGTGGGTGCGGGAGGGCCGGGGTGAGCAGTTCTTC	TRBD2	TRBJ2-1	TRBV7-7
CASSGGHNYGYTF	TGTGCCAGCAGTGGGGGACATAACTATGGCTACACCTTC	-	TRBJ1-2	TRBV2
CASSVAQGSGTEAFF	TGTGCCAGCAGCGTAGCTCAGGGGTCAGGGACTGAAGCTTTCTTT	-	TRBJ1-1	TRBV9
CATGLNYGYTF	TGTGCGACAGGCCTCAACTATGGCTACACCTTC	-	TRBJ1-2	TRBV19
CATLGGVVFF	TGTGCCACCCTCGGGGGGGTTGTTTTCTTT	-	TRBJ1-1	TRBV6-6
CASSAGQGGNQPQHF	TGTGCCAGCAGCGCAGGACAGGGGGGCAATCAGCCCCAGCATTTT	TRBD1	TRBJ1-5	TRBV7-8
CASILLGVGTEAFF	TGTGCCAGTATTCTCCTAGGGGTTGGCACTGAAGCTTTCTTT	-	TRBJ1-1	TRBV19
CASSLRLAGTEEQYF	TGCGCCAGCAGCCTTCGACTAGCGGGAACGGAAGAGCAGTACTTC	TRBD2	TRBJ2-7	TRBV5-1
CASSGRLKGGVEAFF	TGTGCCAGTAGTGGCCGTTTAAAGGGGGGGGTTGAAGCTTTCTTT	-	TRBJ1-1	TRBV19
CASSPYAGTGAYEQYF	TGCGCCAGCAGCCCCTATGCCGGGACAGGGGCCTACGAGCAGTACTTC	TRBD1	TRBJ2-7	TRBV5-1
CACDRGRAYGYTF	TGTGCCTGTGACAGGGGGCGCGCCTATGGCTACACCTTC	TRBD1	TRBJ1-2	TRBV30
CASRPTSGKTDTQYF	TGTGCCAGCAGGCCGACTAGCGGGAAAACAGATACGCAGTATTTT	TRBD2	TRBJ2-3	TRBV4-2
CASSPRGGSYEQYF	TGTGCCAGTAGTCCGCGCGGTGGTAGCTACGAGCAGTACTTC	-	TRBJ2-7	TRBV19
CASGRGRATEAFF	TGTGCCAGCGGTCGTGGCAGGGCCACTGAAGCTTTCTTT	-	TRBJ1-1	TRBV19
CASSEQGGEQYF	TGTGCCAGCAGTGAACAGGGGGGCGAGCAGTACTTC	-	TRBJ2-7	TRBV6-1
CAWSLWQGAFASGANVLTF	TGTGCCTGGAGTTTGTGGCAGGGGGCATTCGCCTCTGGGGCCAACGTCCTGACTTTC	TRBD1	TRBJ2-6	TRBV30
CASSWSASGVYNEQFF	TGTGCCAGCAGTTGGTCGGCTAGCGGGGTCTACAATGAGCAGTTCTTC	TRBD2	TRBJ2-1	TRBV6-5
CAWRGTGRAEQFF	TGTGCCTGGAGAGGGACAGGGAGGGCTGAGCAGTTCTTC	TRBD1	TRBJ2-1	TRBV30
CASSYPDRISYNEQFF	TGTGCCAGCAGTTACCCGGACAGGATCTCCTACAATGAGCAGTTCTTC	TRBD1	TRBJ2-1	TRBV6-5
CASSPGGQETQYF	TGTGCCAGCAGCCCGGGGGGTCAAGAGACCCAGTACTTC	TRBD2	TRBJ2-5	TRBV7-8
CASSSLAGAYWETQYF	TGTGCCAGTAGTAGCCTAGCGGGGGCATACTGGGAGACCCAGTACTTC	TRBD2	TRBJ2-5	TRBV19
CASSPSLGSGGAYEQYF	TGTGCCAGCAGTCCCTCGTTGGGTAGCGGGGGGGCATACGAGCAGTACTTC	TRBD2	TRBJ2-7	TRBV28
CARGLAGTLREQYF	TGTGCCAGGGGACTAGCGGGTACCCTACGTGAGCAGTACTTC	TRBD2	TRBJ2-7	TRBV2
CASSLQGILRTDTQYF	TGCGCCAGCAGCCTACAGGGGATCCTTAGAACAGATACGCAGTATTTT	TRBD1	TRBJ2-3	TRBV5-1
CASSAGTSGRRNEQYF	TGTGCCAGCAGCGCGGGGACTAGCGGGAGGAGGAACGAGCAGTACTTC	TRBD2	TRBJ2-7	TRBV9
CASSYSRGGEGEQFF	TGTGCCAGCAGTTACTCCCGGGGGGGTGAGGGCGAGCAGTTCTTC	TRBD2	TRBJ2-1	TRBV6-5